Following are 9 T cell receptor beta chains from one sample sequenced in a study of PD-1 blockade in classical Hodgkin lymphoma. Time point denoted: cycle 4 day 1 (C4D1), after more than five weeks of nivolumab. Relapse after autologous stem cell transplantation occurred in every patient, and brentuximab vedotin exposure varied. Profiled with immunoSEQ multiplex PCR; TCRdb holds only in-frame clones, not every one. This table holds approximately 61,000 clones, nearly 90% found once. This material consisted of peripheral blood mononuclear cells (PBMCs), taken before the fourth cycle of nivolumab. The receptors here all came from a human donor with classical Hodgkin lymphoma.

The chain uses TRBV7-2 and TRBJ1-2; 9 bases are shared with TRBD1. Germline loops: CDR1 SGHTA, CDR2 FQGNSA. The CDR3 covers 14 residues. V lost 4 bases to trimming and J lost 5 bases; unmatched junction nucleotides: 5. The CDR3 region has the DNA TGTGCCAGCAGCTGGACAGGGGCGACTTATGGCTACACCTTC. Translation: CASSWTGATYGYTF.

This clone was recorded a few times. This rearrangement joins TRBV6-5 to TRBJ1-5; TRBD1 matches 7 bases. The CDR3 runs to 15 residues. With V trimmed by 8 bases and J by 3 bases, 10 bases remained unmatched. CDR1 is MNHEY and CDR2 is SVGAGI in the germline V gene. The CDR3 is CASQQLGQVNQPQHF. DNA for the CDR3: TGTGCCAGCCAGCAGTTAGGACAGGTCAATCAGCCCCAGCATTTT.

The V and J genes are TRBV12-5 and TRBJ2-7; D might be TRBD1 or TRBD2, each matching 6 bases. CDR3 length: 13 amino acids. Deletions cut 7 bases from V and 2 bases from J, with 12 bases between. Germline CDR1 reads LGHNT; CDR2 reads FRNRAP. The CDR3 bases are TGTGCTAGTGCCGGGGGCCCCACCTACGAGCAGTACTTC. Translated: CASAGGPTYEQYF.

This chain joins TRBV6-6 and TRBJ1-5; 9 bases match TRBD1. This CDR3 comprises 15 residues. Germline V gene data show CDR1 as MNHNY and CDR2 as SVGAGI (reference sequence). V lost 5 bases to trimming and J lost 4 bases; unmatched junction nucleotides: 6. This CDR3 reads CASSTDRGRNQPQHF. For the CDR3, the DNA is TGTGCCAGCAGTACGGACAGGGGAAGGAATCAGCCCCAGCATTTT.

V gene TRBV5-1 combines with J gene TRBJ2-3; D ambiguous. The CDR3 spans 14 residues. V was clipped by 0 bases and J by 2 bases, with 7 bases between them. Per the germline V gene, CDR1 is SGHRS and CDR2 is YFSETQ. CDR3 DNA: TGCGCCAGCAGCTTGGGCAAGATCACAGATACGCAGTATTTT. Protein product: CASSLGKITDTQYF.

The CDR3 coding sequence is TGTGCCAGTAGTATAGCGAGGGGGCGCGGAGGCTACACCTTC. This codes for CASSIARGRGGYTF. This chain joins TRBV19 and TRBJ1-2, with TRBD1 matching 7 bases. Germline values: CDR1 LNHDA, CDR2 SQIVND (reference sequence). The CDR3 loop spans 14 amino acids. V lost 1 base to trimming and J lost 8 bases; unmatched junction nucleotides: 7.

V gene TRBV5-1 combines with J gene TRBJ2-7; 9 bases agree with TRBD1. V lost 0 bases to trimming and J lost 3 bases; unmatched junction nucleotides: 4. Germline V gene sequence: CDR1 SGHRS, CDR2 YFSETQ. This CDR3 spans 15 amino acids. In nucleotides, the CDR3 is TGCGCCAGCAGCTTGGTAGAGACAGGGGGCTACGAGCAGTACTTC. Its protein is CASSLVETGGYEQYF. The whole variable domain, filled in from reference TRBV5-1 and TRBJ2-7, reads KAGVTQTPRYLIKTRGQQVTLSCSPISGHRSVSWYQQTPGQGLQFLFEYFSETQRNKGNFPGRFSGRQFSNSRSEMNVSTLELGDSALYLCASSLVETGGYEQYFGPGTRLTVT.

The V gene is TRBV5-1, the J gene TRBJ2-2; no reliable D call. The germline CDR1 and CDR2 sequences are SGHRS and YFSETQ. The CDR3 length is 13 residues. The germline V and J ends were trimmed by 4 bases and 4 bases, with 8 bases remaining between them. The CDR3 coding sequence is TGCGCCAGCAGCCGTAGTGTCACCGGGGAGCTGTTTTTT. Amino acids: CASSRSVTGELFF.

This chain links TRBV5-4 with TRBJ2-2, with D possibly called TRBD1 or TRBD2 (5 bases each). Germline CDR1 SGHNT, CDR2 YYREEE (reference sequence). The ends were cut back, 5 bases at V and 5 bases at J, with 16 bases in the middle. This CDR3 spans 15 amino acids. CDR3 bases: TGTGCCAGCAGACGGGACCCTCGTGGGACCGGGGAGCTGTTTTTT. Protein sequence: CASRRDPRGTGELFF.